Listed below are T cell receptor beta chains from one sample, sequenced in a study of cytomegalovirus exposure and HLA in healthy donors. Sequencing was performed with immunoSEQ multiplex PCR; in TCRdb, only in-frame clones are kept and a portion is missing. There are around 150,000 clones in the sample; roughly 82% occur only once, and around a tenth lies in the top ten. Specimen: PBMCs. All receptors derive from a man aged 45-65 years in good health and CMV-seropositive. The CDR3 runs from the conserved cysteine through the conserved F or W. Each record gives: clone size, V gene, J gene, D gene, CDR3 DNA, CDR3 protein. The D gene is left open where the match is weak. Clone size is not always given. Where it is, it says once, few, many or a class for expanded clones.

>.|TRBV6-5|TRBJ1-4|.
TGTGCCAGCAGACGAGGAGGGCTGGATGAAAAACTGTTTTTT
CASRRGGLDEKLFF
>.|TRBV11-2|TRBJ2-1|TRBD2
TGTGCCAGCAGCTTTAGCGGGACCGCCTACAATGAGCAGTTCTTC
CASSFSGTAYNEQFF
>.|TRBV5-1|TRBJ1-5|.
TGCGCCAGCAGCTCCGACAGGATATTTAGCAATCAGCCCCAGCATTTT
CASSSDRIFSNQPQHF
>.|TRBV28|TRBJ2-3|.
TGTGCCAGCACCGGGAGCACAGATACGCAGTATTTT
CASTGSTDTQYF
>few|TRBV19|TRBJ1-5|.
TGTGCCAGTAGTACGGGCATTAATGGGAGGCAGCCCCAGCATTTT
CASSTGINGRQPQHF
>.|TRBV28|TRBJ1-5|.
TGTGCCAGCAGTTTTCGTCCCGGGACTGACAATCAGCCCCAGCATTTT
CASSFRPGTDNQPQHF
>once|TRBV14|TRBJ2-5|TRBD2
TGTGCCAGCAGCCGCACACCCGCGGGAGCCCAAGAGACCCAGTACTTC
CASSRTPAGAQETQYF
>.|TRBV6-1|TRBJ1-5|.
TGTGCCAGCAGACTACAGGATTATCAGCCCCAGCATTTT
CASRLQDYQPQHF
>.|TRBV5-6|TRBJ2-7|TRBD1
TGTGCCAGCAGCGGACGGGACAGGGCGTTCTACGAGCAGTACTTC
CASSGRDRAFYEQYF
>.|TRBV7-9|TRBJ2-1|TRBD2
TGTGCCAGCAGCTTAGTAGGTGGCGGGAGGGCCTTTGAGCAGTTCTTC
CASSLVGGGRAFEQFF
>.|TRBV4-3|TRBJ2-6|TRBD1
TGCGCCAGCAGCCAAGGAGGGGGACAGGGGGTAACTGGGGCCAACGTCCTGACTTTC
CASSQGGGQGVTGANVLTF
>.|TRBV20-1|TRBJ1-1|.
TGCAGTGCTAGAGATCAGATGGAAGCTTTCTTT
CSARDQMEAFF
>.|TRBV6-5|TRBJ2-7|.
TGTGCCAGCAGTTACTACGCAGGGGATTACGAGCAGTACTTC
CASSYYAGDYEQYF
>.|TRBV9|TRBJ2-1|TRBD2
TGTGCCAGCAGCGTCACTAGCGGGGGGGCCGGCTACAATGAGCAGTTCTTC
CASSVTSGGAGYNEQFF
>.|TRBV7-3|TRBJ2-3|.
TGTGCCAGCAGCCTCAGGGGGGACGGAGGCACAGATACGCAGTATTTT
CASSLRGDGGTDTQYF
>few|TRBV14|TRBJ1-2|TRBD1
TGTGCCAGCAGCCAAAGGACAGGCCTTCTTAACTATGGCTACACCTTC
CASSQRTGLLNYGYTF
>.|TRBV7-6|TRBJ2-2|TRBD2
TGTGCCAGCAGCTTGGAGGGACTACCTAACACCGGGGAGCTGTTTTTT
CASSLEGLPNTGELFF
>.|TRBV30|TRBJ2-1|TRBD2
TGTGCCTGGAGGGGACTAGCGGGAGTAGATCGGGAGCAGTTCTTC
CAWRGLAGVDREQFF
>once|TRBV12-5|TRBJ1-2|TRBD1
TGTGCTAGTGGTAATGGACAGGATGAGGCTAACTATGGCTACACCTTC
CASGNGQDEANYGYTF
>.|TRBV19|TRBJ1-1|.
TGTGCCAGTAGTACGCAGGGCGGCACTGAAGCTTTCTTT
CASSTQGGTEAFF
>.|TRBV6-6|TRBJ1-3|TRBD1
TGTGCCAGCAGTTACTCGGCCGACAGGGACACCATATATTTT
CASSYSADRDTIYF
>.|TRBV10-3|TRBJ1-6|.
TGTGCCACCCGGGAACGAGATTCACCCCTCCACTTT
CATRERDSPLHF
>.|TRBV5-1|TRBJ1-3|.
TGCGCCAGCAGCTTGGTGCGGGAGCACTTCTTCTCTGGAAACACCATATATTTT
CASSLVREHFFSGNTIYF
>.|TRBV29-1|TRBJ1-1|.
TGCAGTGGACTGGGGGCGAGCACTGAAGCTTTCTTT
CSGLGASTEAFF
>.|TRBV28|TRBJ2-3|.
TGTGCCAGCAGTCCAAAAGCCTACAAGAGGGACACAGATACGCAGTATTTT
CASSPKAYKRDTDTQYF
>.|TRBV5-1|TRBJ2-2|.
TGCGCCAGCAGCTTCAACGGGGGGCCCCGCACCGGGGAGCTGTTTTTT
CASSFNGGPRTGELFF
>.|TRBV2|TRBJ1-1|.
TGTGCCAGCAGTGGGGGTCGGACACAGAACACTGAAGCTTTCTTT
CASSGGRTQNTEAFF
>.|TRBV7-9|TRBJ2-5|TRBD1
TGTGCCAGCAGCTTCCCGCGACAGGGATTAGGACAAGAGACCCAGTACTTC
CASSFPRQGLGQETQYF
>.|TRBV5-5|TRBJ2-7|.
TGTGCCAGCAGCTTGGTGCCGGGGGGCAGGTACGAGCAGTACTTC
CASSLVPGGRYEQYF
>.|TRBV19|TRBJ1-2|TRBD1
TGTGCCAGTAGTATATCGACAGGGGGTGAATATGGCTACACCTTC
CASSISTGGEYGYTF
>.|TRBV6-5|TRBJ1-4|.
TGTGCCAGCAAAGAGGGTTTTGTGACTAATGAAAAACTGTTTTTT
CASKEGFVTNEKLFF
>.|TRBV6-5|TRBJ1-3|.
TGTGCCAGCAGTTACGCGATCTCTGGAAACACCATATATTTT
CASSYAISGNTIYF
>.|TRBV5-4|TRBJ2-7|TRBD1
TGTGCCAGCAGCCAACCAAGCCAGGGGGTGGGCGAGCAGTACTTC
CASSQPSQGVGEQYF
>.|TRBV9|TRBJ1-3|.
TGTGCCAGCAGCCTAGAGGCGGGGAACTCTGGAAACACCATATATTTT
CASSLEAGNSGNTIYF
>.|TRBV2|TRBJ2-7|TRBD1
TGTGCCAGCAGTGGACAGGGTATCTACGAGCAGTACTTC
CASSGQGIYEQYF
>few|TRBV7-8|TRBJ2-1|TRBD1
TGTGCCAGCAGCTTAGGAGGGGGCACCTACAATGAGCAGTTCTTC
CASSLGGGTYNEQFF
>.|TRBV11-1|TRBJ1-1|.
TGTGCCAGCAGCTGGCAGGGGACCACTGAAGCTTTCTTT
CASSWQGTTEAFF
>.|TRBV11-1|TRBJ1-1|.
TGTGCCAGCAGCTTTCACAGGAACACTGAAGCTTTCTTT
CASSFHRNTEAFF
>.|TRBV6-1|TRBJ1-6|.
TGTGCCAGCAGTGAATCTCCCGGGGGACTCGGTGGTAATTCACCCCTCCACTTT
CASSESPGGLGGNSPLHF
>few|TRBV4-1|TRBJ1-1|TRBD1
TGCGCCAGCAGCCCGGGACAGGCCAGCACTGAAGCTTTCTTT
CASSPGQASTEAFF
>.|TRBV27|TRBJ2-1|TRBD2
TGTGCCAGCAGTTTAGATAGCGGGTTAGGATACAATGAGCAGTTCTTC
CASSLDSGLGYNEQFF
>.|TRBV30|TRBJ1-2|.
TGTGCCTGGAGTGTAAGCTCGAATGGCTACACCTTC
CAWSVSSNGYTF
>few|TRBV28|TRBJ2-5|.
TGTGCCAGCAGACCTGAACAGGGCCCTAACCAAGAGACCCAGTACTTC
CASRPEQGPNQETQYF
>.|TRBV5-1|TRBJ2-7|.
TGCGCCAGCAGCTTGGAGGGGGACGAGCAGTACTTC
CASSLEGDEQYF
>.|TRBV9|TRBJ2-5|TRBD2
TGTGCCAGCAGCGGAGGGACTAGCGGAGAGACCCAGTACTTC
CASSGGTSGETQYF
>.|TRBV25-1|TRBJ1-5|.
TGTGCCAGCAGTGAGGGGGGGGCGGATTTGGCCCAGCATTTT
CASSEGGADLAQHF
>.|TRBV7-3|TRBJ1-1|.
TGTGCCAGCAGCTTGACCCCACCCGGGAGAGAAGCTTTCTTT
CASSLTPPGREAFF
>.|TRBV5-5|TRBJ2-1|.
TGTGCCAGCAGCTTCTCGGGTTTCTCCTACAATGAGCAGTTCTTC
CASSFSGFSYNEQFF
>.|TRBV6-5|TRBJ1-5|.
TGTGCCAGCAGTTACTCGGTCGGTCAGCCCCAGCATTTT
CASSYSVGQPQHF
>once|TRBV27|TRBJ2-5|TRBD2
TGTGCCAGCAGTCCCCTCGACGCGGGAGGGTGGGAAGAGACCCAGTACTTC
CASSPLDAGGWEETQYF
>.|TRBV9|TRBJ2-2|.
TGTGCCAGCAGCGTACATCAGCGACCGAACACCGGGGAGCTGTTTTTT
CASSVHQRPNTGELFF
>once|TRBV6-5|TRBJ2-7|.
TGTGCCAGCAGGACCACCGCAAGGGGCGAGCAGTACTTC
CASRTTARGEQYF